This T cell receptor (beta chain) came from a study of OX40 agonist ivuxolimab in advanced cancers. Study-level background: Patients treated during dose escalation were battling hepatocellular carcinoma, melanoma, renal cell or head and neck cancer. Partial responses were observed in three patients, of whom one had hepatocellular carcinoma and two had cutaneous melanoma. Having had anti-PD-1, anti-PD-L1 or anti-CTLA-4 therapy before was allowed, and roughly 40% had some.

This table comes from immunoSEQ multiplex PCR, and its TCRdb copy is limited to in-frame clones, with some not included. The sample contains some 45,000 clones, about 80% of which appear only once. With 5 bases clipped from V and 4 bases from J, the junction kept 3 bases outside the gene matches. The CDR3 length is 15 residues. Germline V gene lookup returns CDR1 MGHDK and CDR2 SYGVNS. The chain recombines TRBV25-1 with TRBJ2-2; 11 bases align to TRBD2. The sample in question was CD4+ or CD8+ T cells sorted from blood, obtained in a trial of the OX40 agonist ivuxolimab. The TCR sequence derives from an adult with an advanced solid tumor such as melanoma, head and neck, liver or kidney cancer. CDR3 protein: CASSSSGRVTGELFF. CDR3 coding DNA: TGTGCCAGCAGTAGTAGCGGGAGGGTCACCGGGGAGCTGTTTTTT. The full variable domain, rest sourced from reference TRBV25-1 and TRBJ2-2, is EADIYQTPRYLVIGTGKKITLECSQTMGHDKMYWYQQDPGMELHLIHYSYGVNSTEKGDLSSESTVSRIRTEHFPLTLESARPSHTSQYLCASSSSGRVTGELFFGEGSRLTVL.